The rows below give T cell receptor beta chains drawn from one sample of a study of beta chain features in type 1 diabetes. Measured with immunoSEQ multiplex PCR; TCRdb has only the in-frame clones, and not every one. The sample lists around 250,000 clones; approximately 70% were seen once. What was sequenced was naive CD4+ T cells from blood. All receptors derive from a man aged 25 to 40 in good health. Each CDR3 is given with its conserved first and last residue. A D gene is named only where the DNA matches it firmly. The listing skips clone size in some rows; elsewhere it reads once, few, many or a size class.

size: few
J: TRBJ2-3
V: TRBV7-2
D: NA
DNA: TGTGCCAGCAGCTTATTGGGTAGCACAGATACGCAGTATTTT
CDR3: CASSLLGSTDTQYF

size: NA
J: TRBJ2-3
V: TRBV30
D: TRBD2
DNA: TGTGCCTGGAGTGTGACTAGCGGGAGGACAGATACGCAGTATTTT
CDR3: CAWSVTSGRTDTQYF

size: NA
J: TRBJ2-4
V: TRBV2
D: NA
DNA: TGTGCCAGCAGTGACGGGCTCCAGTACTTC
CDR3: CASSDGLQYF

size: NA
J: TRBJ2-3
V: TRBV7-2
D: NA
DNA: TGTGCCAGCAGCCCCCGCCGGATGCCGCAGTATTTT
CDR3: CASSPRRMPQYF

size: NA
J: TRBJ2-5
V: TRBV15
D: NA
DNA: TGTGCCACCAGCAGAGCAGGGGGGGAAGAGACCCAGTACTTC
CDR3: CATSRAGGEETQYF

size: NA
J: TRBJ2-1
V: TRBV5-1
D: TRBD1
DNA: TGCGCCAGCAGCTTGGAACAGGGGCTGAGCAATGAGCAGTTCTTC
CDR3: CASSLEQGLSNEQFF

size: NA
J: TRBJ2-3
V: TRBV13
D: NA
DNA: TGTGCCAGCAGCTTGTTAAGGGGTAAGGGGCAGTATTTT
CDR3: CASSLLRGKGQYF

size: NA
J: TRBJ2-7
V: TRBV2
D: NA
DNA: TGTGCCAGCATCGGCTCTCCGGAGCAGTACTTC
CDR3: CASIGSPEQYF

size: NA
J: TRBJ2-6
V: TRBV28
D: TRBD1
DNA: TGTGCCAGCAGATACGGGACAGGGGACTCTGGGGCCAACGTCCTGACTTTC
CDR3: CASRYGTGDSGANVLTF

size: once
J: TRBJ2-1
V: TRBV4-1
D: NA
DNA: TGCGCCAGCAGCCAGCCGGGACTTTCCGACAATGAGCAGTTCTTC
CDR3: CASSQPGLSDNEQFF

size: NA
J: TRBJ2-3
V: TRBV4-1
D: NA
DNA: TGCGCCAGCAGCCGGGACTCCGGGACGCAGTATTTT
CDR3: CASSRDSGTQYF

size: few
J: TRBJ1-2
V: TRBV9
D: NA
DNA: TGTGCCAGCAGCGTAGAGCGGGGAGCTAACTATGGCTACACCTTC
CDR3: CASSVERGANYGYTF

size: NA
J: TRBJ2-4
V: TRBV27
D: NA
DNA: TGTGCCAGCACACAGGACTCACTAGCCAAAAACATTCAGTACTTC
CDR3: CASTQDSLAKNIQYF

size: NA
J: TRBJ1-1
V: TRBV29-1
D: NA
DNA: TGCAGCGTTGCCTATATTGGGGGTCACGGAGGAACTGAAGCTTTCTTT
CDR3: CSVAYIGGHGGTEAFF

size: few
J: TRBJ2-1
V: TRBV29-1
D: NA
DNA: TGCAGCGTTGGGGAAACACGAGAGCAGTTCTTC
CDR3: CSVGETREQFF

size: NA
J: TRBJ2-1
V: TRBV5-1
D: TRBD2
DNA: TGCGCCAGCAGCGCTGGGACTAGCGGGATCTATGAGCAGTTCTTC
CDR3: CASSAGTSGIYEQFF

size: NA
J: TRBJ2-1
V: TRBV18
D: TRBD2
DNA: TGTGCCAGCTCACCGGGACTATACCAAGCCCCTGTTGAGCAGTTCTTC
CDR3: CASSPGLYQAPVEQFF

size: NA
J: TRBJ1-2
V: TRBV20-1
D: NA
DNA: TGCAGTGCTAGATCCCTGGCACCCTACACCTTC
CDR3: CSARSLAPYTF

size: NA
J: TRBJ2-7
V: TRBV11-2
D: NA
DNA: TGTGCCAGCAGCCCCGGCGGGTCCAGGGCACTCTACGAGCAGTACTTC
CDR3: CASSPGGSRALYEQYF

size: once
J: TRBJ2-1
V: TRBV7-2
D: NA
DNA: TGTGCCAGCAGCTTGGATCCGGGACTTGGCCGTTATGAGCAGTTCTTC
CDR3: CASSLDPGLGRYEQFF

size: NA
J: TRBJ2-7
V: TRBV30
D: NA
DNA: TGTGCCTGGAGTCCAGGGATGGGGCAGTACTTC
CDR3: CAWSPGMGQYF

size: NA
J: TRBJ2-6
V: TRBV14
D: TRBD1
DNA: TGTGCCGGACAGGGCGCTGGGGCCAACGTCCTGACTTTC
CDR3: CAGQGAGANVLTF

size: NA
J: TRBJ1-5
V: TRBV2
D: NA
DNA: TGTGCCAGCAGTGAAATGGCTAGCAATCAGCCCCAGCATTTT
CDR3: CASSEMASNQPQHF

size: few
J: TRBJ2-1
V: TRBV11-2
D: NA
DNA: TGTGCCAGCAGCTTAATTACCGGTTCCTACAATGAGCAGTTCTTC
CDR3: CASSLITGSYNEQFF

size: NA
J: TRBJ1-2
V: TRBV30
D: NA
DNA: TGTGCCTGGATCAGTCGGAGAACGACAGGCTATGGCTACACCTTC
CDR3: CAWISRRTTGYGYTF

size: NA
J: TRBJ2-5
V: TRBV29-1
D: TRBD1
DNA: TGCAGCGCCGGGACAGACCAAGAGACCCAGTACTTC
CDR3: CSAGTDQETQYF

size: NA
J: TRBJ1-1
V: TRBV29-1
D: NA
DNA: TGCAGCGTTGCCATCGACCAGGGGAACACTGAAGCTTTCTTT
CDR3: CSVAIDQGNTEAFF

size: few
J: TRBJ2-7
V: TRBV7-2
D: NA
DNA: TGTGCCAGCAGCTTATCCTACGAGCAGTACTTC
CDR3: CASSLSYEQYF

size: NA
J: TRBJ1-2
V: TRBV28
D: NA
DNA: TGTGCCAGCAGTGGCCAGGGCTATGGCTACACCTTC
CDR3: CASSGQGYGYTF

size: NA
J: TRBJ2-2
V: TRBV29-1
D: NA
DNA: TGCAGCGTTTCGGGGACCGGGGAGCTGTTTTTT
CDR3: CSVSGTGELFF

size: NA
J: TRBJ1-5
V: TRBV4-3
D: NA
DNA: TGCGCCAGCAGCCAAGATAATAGCAATCAGCCCCAGCATTTT
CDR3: CASSQDNSNQPQHF

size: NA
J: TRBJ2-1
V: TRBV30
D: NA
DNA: TGTGCCTGGAGTGTTTCGGTTTACAATGAGCAGTTCTTC
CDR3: CAWSVSVYNEQFF

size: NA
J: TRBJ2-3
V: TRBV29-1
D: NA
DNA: TGCAGCGTTGAAACTGGCTGGATGGATACGCAGTATTTT
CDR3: CSVETGWMDTQYF

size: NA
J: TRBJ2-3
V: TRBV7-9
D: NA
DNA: TGTGCCAGCAGCTTAGTGGGTACAGATACGCAGTATTTT
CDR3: CASSLVGTDTQYF

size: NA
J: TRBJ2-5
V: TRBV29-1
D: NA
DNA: TGCAGCGTTGCAAACAGCCAAGAGACCCAGTACTTC
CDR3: CSVANSQETQYF

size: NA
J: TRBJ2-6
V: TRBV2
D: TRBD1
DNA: TGTGCCAGCAGTGAACAGGGGGCATCCGGGGCCAACGTCCTGACTTTC
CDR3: CASSEQGASGANVLTF

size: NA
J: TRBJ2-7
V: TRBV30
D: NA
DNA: TGTGCCTGGAGTGTACCCGGACCCTACGAGCAGTACTTC
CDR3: CAWSVPGPYEQYF

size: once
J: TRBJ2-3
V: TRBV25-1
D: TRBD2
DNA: TGTGCCAGCAGTGAATTTATTGCGGGAGCAGATACGCAGTATTTT
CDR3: CASSEFIAGADTQYF

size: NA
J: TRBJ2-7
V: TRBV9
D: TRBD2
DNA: TGTGCCAGCAGCGTAGAGCCTAGCGGCTCCTACGAGCAGTACTTC
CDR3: CASSVEPSGSYEQYF

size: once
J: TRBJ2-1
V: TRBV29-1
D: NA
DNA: TGCAGCGTTGAAGGGCAGAGGGATGAGCAGTTCTTC
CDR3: CSVEGQRDEQFF

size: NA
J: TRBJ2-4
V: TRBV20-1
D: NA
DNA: TGCAGTGCCCCCAAAAACATTCAGTACTTC
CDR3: CSAPKNIQYF

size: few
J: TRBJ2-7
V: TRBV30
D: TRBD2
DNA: TGTGCCTGGTCGGGGACTAGCTACGAGCAGTACTTC
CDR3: CAWSGTSYEQYF

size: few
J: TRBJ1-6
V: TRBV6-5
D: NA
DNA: TGTGCCAGCAGTGGCAGGGGCGCGGTGCCACCCCTCCACTTT
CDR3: CASSGRGAVPPLHF

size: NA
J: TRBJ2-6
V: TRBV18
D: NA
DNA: TGTGCCAGCTCACCGCTATCTGGGGCCAACGTCCTGACTTTC
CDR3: CASSPLSGANVLTF

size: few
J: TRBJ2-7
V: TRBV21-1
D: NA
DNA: TGTGCCAGCAGCAAAAAGGGGGTGACTCCCTGCGAGCAGTACTTC
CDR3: CASSKKGVTPCEQYF

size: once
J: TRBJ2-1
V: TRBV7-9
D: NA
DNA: TGTGCCAGCAGCTTAGGATTGGGGCTGTTCTTC
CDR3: CASSLGLGLFF

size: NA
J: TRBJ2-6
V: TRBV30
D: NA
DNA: TGTGCCTGGAGTGTTACCGGGGCCAACGTCCTGACTTTC
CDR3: CAWSVTGANVLTF

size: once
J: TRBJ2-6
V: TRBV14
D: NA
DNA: TGTGCCAGCAAAAACTCTGGGGCCAACGTCCTGACTTTC
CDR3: CASKNSGANVLTF